This T cell receptor beta chain emerged from a study of blood T cell repertoires in COVID-19. Study-wide background: There were acute and convalescent COVID-19 samples, and they came from the United States, Italy and Spain. Sample material is recorded as cDNA or gDNA derived from T cells, B-cell-depleted T cells, or PBMCs.

Trimming took 1 base from V and 11 from J, leaving 11 bases between them. This CDR3 is 12 amino acids long. Looked up from germline, CDR1 is LGHDT and CDR2 is YNNKEL (reference sequence). Per the original data handling: Researchers report that nucleated cell counts were estimated from reference gene primer amplification. Libraries were prepared by immunoSEQ multiplex PCR; TCRdb keeps only in-frame clonotypes and omits some of them. V and J calls and clone size follow that table, whereas D and trimming were derived from the DNA. Of hundreds of thousands of clones listed, roughly four fifths were seen once; the top ten hold 7.5%.

The sequencing sample was made of peripheral blood. The TCR originated in a woman of 80 years or more with COVID-19, enrolled during active disease. The V call is TRBV3-1 (or the pseudogene TRBV3-2), the J call TRBJ1-1; D is undetermined. CDR3 protein: CASSQVGVSAFF. Written as DNA, the CDR3 is TGTGCCAGCAGCCAAGTGGGCGTCAGCGCTTTCTTT.